This entry concerns a single TCR beta chain. Its target is unknown. The TCR beta CDR3 regions underwent amplification using RNA transcripts as the source. RT-PCR in the first round (using the HTBI primer set) targeted the TCR CDR3. TCRdb reprocessed the multiplex PCR reads via MiXCR and lists one record per CDR3 protein. The sample records a few hundred thousand distinct CDR3 sequences, 15% to 20% being singletons. This sample was included in a study of T cells in Graves' hyperthyroidism and ophthalmopathy. Study-level findings and limits: From stable hyperthyroidism, ophthalmopathy was separated by a 13 V-J model. In validation, the model predicted ophthalmopathy. These predictions came a median about 6.5 months before onset.

V was shortened by 5 bases and J by 7 bases, with 18 bases between the two germline ends. The CDR3 spans 14 residues. The clonotype was recovered from a woman aged 25 to 39 with Graves' ophthalmopathy. The source material was blood. This rearrangement joins TRBV12-3 or TRBV12-4 to TRBJ2-7, with D perhaps given as TRBD1 or TRBD2 (7 bases each). CDR3 nucleotides: TGTGCCAGCAGTCCACACCAGGGGGGGTCAGAGCAGTACTTC. Translating it yields CASSPHQGGSEQYF.